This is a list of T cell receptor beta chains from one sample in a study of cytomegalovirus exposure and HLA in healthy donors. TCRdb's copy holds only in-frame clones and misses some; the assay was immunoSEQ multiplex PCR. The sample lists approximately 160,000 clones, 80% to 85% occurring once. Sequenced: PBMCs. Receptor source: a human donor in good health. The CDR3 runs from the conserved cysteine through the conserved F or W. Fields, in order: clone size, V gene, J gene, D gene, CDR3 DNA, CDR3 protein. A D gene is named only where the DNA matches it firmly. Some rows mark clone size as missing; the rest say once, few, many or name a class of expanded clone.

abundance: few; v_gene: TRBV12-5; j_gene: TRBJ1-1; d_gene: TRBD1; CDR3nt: TGTGCTAGTGGAACAGGGGGGAGTTACACTGAAGCTTTCTTT; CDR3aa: CASGTGGSYTEAFF
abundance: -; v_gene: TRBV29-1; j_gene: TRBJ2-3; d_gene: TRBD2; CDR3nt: TGCAGCGCTGAGCGAGGTCGGGGGGAAAACACAGATACGCAGTATTTT; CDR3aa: CSAERGRGENTDTQYF
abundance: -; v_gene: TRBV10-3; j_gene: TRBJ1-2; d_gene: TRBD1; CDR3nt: TGTGCCACTAAACAGGGGGCGAAGGACTATGGCTACACCTTC; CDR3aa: CATKQGAKDYGYTF
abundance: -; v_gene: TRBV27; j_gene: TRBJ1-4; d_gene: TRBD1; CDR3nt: TGTGCCAGCAGCCAGGGGGCCACTAATGAAAAACTGTTTTTT; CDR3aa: CASSQGATNEKLFF
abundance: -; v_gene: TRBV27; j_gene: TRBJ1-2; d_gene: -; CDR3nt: TGTGCCAGCAGTCCCTCCCCCAGGGCCACTTATGGCTACACCTTC; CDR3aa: CASSPSPRATYGYTF
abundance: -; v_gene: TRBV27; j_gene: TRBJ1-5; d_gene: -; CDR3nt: TGTGCCAGCAGTTTACTATCCCGCAATCAGCCCCAGCATTTT; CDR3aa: CASSLLSRNQPQHF
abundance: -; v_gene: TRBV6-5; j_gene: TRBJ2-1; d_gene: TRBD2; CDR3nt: TGTGCCAGCAGTTACGCGGGGGACCGCAATGAGCAGTTCTTC; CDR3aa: CASSYAGDRNEQFF
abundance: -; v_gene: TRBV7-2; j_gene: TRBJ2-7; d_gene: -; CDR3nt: TGTGCCAGCAGCTTAGCGACTCATACCTACGAGCAGTACTTC; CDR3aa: CASSLATHTYEQYF
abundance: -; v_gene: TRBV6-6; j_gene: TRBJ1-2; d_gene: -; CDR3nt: TGTGCCAGCAGAGGGGCTAACTATGGCTACACCTTC; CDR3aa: CASRGANYGYTF
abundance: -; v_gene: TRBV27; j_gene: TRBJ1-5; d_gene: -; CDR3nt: TGTGCCAGCAGTTTAAGCCCCCGAGGCGGTACTCAGCCCCAGCATTTT; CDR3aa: CASSLSPRGGTQPQHF
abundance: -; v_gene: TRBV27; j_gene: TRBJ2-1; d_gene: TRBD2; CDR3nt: TGTGCCAGCAGTTTAGGACTAGCGGGGGGGTTTAGCTCCTACAATGAGCAGTTCTTC; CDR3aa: CASSLGLAGGFSSYNEQFF
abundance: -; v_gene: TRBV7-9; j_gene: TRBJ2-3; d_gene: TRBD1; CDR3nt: TGTGCCAGCAGCCAATACAGGGGATTTAATTCAGATACGCAGTATTTT; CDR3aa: CASSQYRGFNSDTQYF
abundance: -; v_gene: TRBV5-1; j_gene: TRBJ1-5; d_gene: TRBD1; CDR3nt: TGCGCCAGCAGCTTGGGCGAGGACAGGGGGCTACTAAATCAGCCCCAGCATTTT; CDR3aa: CASSLGEDRGLLNQPQHF
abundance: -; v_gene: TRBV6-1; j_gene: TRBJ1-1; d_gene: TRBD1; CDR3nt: TGTGCCAGCAGTGCGACAGGGGGCCCGATGAACACTGAAGCTTTCTTT; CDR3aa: CASSATGGPMNTEAFF
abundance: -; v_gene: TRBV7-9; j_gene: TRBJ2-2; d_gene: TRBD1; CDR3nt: TGTGCCAGCAGCCTACAGGGGAGTTGGACCGGGGAGCTGTTTTTT; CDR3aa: CASSLQGSWTGELFF
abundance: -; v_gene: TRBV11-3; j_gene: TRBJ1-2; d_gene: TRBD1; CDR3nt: TGTGCCAGCAGCAAGCAGGGGGCGCGGGATGGCTACACCTTC; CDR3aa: CASSKQGARDGYTF
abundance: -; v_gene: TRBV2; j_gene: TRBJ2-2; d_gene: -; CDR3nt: TGTGCCAGCAGTGGACTAGTTCTGGGCGGGGAGCTGTTTTTT; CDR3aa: CASSGLVLGGELFF
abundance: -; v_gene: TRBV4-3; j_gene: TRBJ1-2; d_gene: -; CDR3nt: TGCGCCAGCAGCCAAGACCTCACCGGGACTGGAGGCTATGGCTACACCTTC; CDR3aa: CASSQDLTGTGGYGYTF
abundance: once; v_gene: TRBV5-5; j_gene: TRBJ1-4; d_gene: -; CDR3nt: TGTGCCAGCAGCCCCCTCTTGGAGAACAGGGTTCTGTTTTTT; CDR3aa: CASSPLLENRVLFF
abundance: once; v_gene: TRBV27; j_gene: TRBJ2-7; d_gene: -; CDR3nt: TGTGCCAGCTGGACGGGAAAGGGCTACGAGCAGTACTTC; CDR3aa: CASWTGKGYEQYF
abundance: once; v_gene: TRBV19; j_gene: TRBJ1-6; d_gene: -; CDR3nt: TGTGCCAGTAGTATCCAGGGAGGATCCTATAATTCACCCCTCCACTTT; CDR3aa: CASSIQGGSYNSPLHF
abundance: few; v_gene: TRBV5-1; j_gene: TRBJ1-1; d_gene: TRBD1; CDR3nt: TGCGCCAGCAGCTTAGTCGGACAGGGGGGGACTGAAGCTTTCTTT; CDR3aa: CASSLVGQGGTEAFF
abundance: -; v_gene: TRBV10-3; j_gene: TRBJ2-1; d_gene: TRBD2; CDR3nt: TGTGCCATCAGGTCGACTAGCGGGGGGGCAGGTTCCCTCTACAATGAGCAGTTCTTC; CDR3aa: CAIRSTSGGAGSLYNEQFF
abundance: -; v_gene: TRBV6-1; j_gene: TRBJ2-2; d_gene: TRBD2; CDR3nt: TGTGCCAGCAGCCTAGCGGGGGGCAACACCGGGGAGCTGTTTTTT; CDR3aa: CASSLAGGNTGELFF
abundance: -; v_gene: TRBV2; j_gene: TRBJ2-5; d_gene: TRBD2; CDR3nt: TGTGCCAGCAATCAGCGGGGGGACCAAGAGACCCAGTACTTC; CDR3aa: CASNQRGDQETQYF
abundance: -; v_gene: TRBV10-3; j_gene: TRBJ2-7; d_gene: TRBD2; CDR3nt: TGTGCCATCAGCGAGGCAGGGAGAACGGGGGGAGAGCAGTACTTC; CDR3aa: CAISEAGRTGGEQYF
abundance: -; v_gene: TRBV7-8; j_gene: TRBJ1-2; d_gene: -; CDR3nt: TGTGCCAGCAGCTTGCAGGCCTATGGCTACACCTTC; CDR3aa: CASSLQAYGYTF
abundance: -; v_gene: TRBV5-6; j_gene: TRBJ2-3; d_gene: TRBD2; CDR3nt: TGTGCCAGCAGCTTGGGGCTAGCGGGGGGAACAGATACGCAGTATTTT; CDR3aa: CASSLGLAGGTDTQYF
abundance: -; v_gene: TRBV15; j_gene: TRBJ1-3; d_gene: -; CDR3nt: TGTGCCACCAGCAGAGACCATTCGCAGGGAAGTGGAAACACCATATATTTT; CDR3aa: CATSRDHSQGSGNTIYF
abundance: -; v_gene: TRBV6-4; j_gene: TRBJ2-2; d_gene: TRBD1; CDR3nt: TGTGCCAGCAGTGACAGGGGGCCCGGGGAGCTGTTTTTT; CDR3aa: CASSDRGPGELFF
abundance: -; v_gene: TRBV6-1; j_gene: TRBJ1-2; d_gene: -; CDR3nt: TGTGCCAGCATCGAAAATCCCGGACTCAGGGGAGGCTACACCTTC; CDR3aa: CASIENPGLRGGYTF
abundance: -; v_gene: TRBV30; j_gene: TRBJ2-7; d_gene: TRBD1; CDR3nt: TGTGCCTGGAGTTTAACCGGGACAGGGGACTCCTACGAGCAGTACTTC; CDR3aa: CAWSLTGTGDSYEQYF
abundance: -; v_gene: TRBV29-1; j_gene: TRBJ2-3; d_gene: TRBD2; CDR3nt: TGCAGCGTTGTAGCGGGGGGGCCAGATACGCAGTATTTT; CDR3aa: CSVVAGGPDTQYF
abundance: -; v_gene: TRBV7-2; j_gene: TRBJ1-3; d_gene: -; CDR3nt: TGTGCCAGCAGGGAGACGGGGGGCGCGAATGGAAACACCATATATTTT; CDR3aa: CASRETGGANGNTIYF
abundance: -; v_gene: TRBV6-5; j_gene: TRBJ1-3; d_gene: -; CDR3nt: TGTGCCAGCAGTTACTCGAGGCAGGGCTCTGGAAACACCATATATTTT; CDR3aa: CASSYSRQGSGNTIYF
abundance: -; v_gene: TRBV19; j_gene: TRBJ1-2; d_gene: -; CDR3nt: TGTGCCAGTAGGGAGATCCGGGACACCAGTTCTAACTATGGCTACACCTTC; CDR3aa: CASREIRDTSSNYGYTF
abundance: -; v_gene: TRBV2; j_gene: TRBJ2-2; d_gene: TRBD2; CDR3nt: TGTGCCAGCAGCACCGGGACTAGCGGGTTGAGAACCGGGGAGCTGTTTTTT; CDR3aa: CASSTGTSGLRTGELFF
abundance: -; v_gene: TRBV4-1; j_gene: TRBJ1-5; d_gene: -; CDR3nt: TGCGCCAGCAGCCAAGAGTGGACACAAAATCAGCCCCAGCATTTT; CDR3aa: CASSQEWTQNQPQHF
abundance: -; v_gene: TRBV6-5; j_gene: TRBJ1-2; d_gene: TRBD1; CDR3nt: TGTGCCAGCAGGGCCGGGACAGGGAATGGCTACACCTTC; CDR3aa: CASRAGTGNGYTF
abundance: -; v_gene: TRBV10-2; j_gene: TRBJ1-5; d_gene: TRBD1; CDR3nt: TGCGCCAGCAGTGATAGAGGACAGGGCCAGCCCCAGCATTTT; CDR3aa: CASSDRGQGQPQHF
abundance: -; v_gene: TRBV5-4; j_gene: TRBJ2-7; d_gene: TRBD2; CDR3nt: TGTGCCAGCAGCTTTGATTTGGGACTAGCGGGGGAAGGAGCCTACGAGCAGTACTTC; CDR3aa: CASSFDLGLAGEGAYEQYF
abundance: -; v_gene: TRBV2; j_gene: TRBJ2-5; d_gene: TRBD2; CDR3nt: TGTGCCAGCAGTGAAACAGCGGGGGCTCAAGAGACCCAGTACTTC; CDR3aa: CASSETAGAQETQYF
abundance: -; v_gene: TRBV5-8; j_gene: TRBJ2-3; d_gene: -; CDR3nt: TGTGCCAGCAGCTTAGGGGAATACCATACAGATACGCAGTATTTT; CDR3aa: CASSLGEYHTDTQYF
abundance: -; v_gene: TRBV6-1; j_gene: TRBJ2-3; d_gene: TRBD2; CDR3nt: TGTGCCAGCAGTGAAGTTATTAGCGGGGGGGCAACATCAGATACGCAGTATTTT; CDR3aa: CASSEVISGGATSDTQYF
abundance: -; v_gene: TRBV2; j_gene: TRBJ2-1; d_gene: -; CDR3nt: TGTGCCAGCAGTGAAAAGACTAGGGACTTTAACAATGAGCAGTTCTTC; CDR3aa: CASSEKTRDFNNEQFF
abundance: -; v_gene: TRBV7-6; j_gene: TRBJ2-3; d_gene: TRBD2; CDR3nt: TGTGCCAGCAGCGTTCCGGGACTAGCGGGGGGTCGGGGCACAGATACGCAGTATTTT; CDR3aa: CASSVPGLAGGRGTDTQYF
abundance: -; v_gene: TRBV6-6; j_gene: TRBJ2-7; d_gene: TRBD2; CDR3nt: TGTGCCAGCAGTTCCAGCGGGGGGGATCGCGAGCAGTACTTC; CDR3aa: CASSSSGGDREQYF
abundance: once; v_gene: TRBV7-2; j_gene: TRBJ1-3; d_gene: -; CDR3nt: TGTGCCAGCAGCTCGACAGTGCCTCCTGGAAACACCATATATTTT; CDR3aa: CASSSTVPPGNTIYF